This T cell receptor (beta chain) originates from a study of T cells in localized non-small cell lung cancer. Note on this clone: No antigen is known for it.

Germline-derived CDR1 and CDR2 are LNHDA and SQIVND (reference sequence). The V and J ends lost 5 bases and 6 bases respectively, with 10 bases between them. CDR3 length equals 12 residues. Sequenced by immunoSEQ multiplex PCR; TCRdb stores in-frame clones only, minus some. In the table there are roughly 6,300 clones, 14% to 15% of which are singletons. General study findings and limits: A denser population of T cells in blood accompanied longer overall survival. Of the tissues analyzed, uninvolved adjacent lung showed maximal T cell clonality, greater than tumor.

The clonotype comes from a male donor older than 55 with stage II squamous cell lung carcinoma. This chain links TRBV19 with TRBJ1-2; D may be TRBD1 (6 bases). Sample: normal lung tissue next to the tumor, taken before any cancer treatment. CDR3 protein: CASSVWGHGYTF. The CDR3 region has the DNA TGTGCCAGTAGTGTATGGGGGCATGGCTACACCTTC. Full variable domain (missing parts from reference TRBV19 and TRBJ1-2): DGGITQSPKYLFRKEGQNVTLSCEQNLNHDAMYWYRQDPGQGLRLIYYSQIVNDFQKGDIAEGYSVSREKKESFPLTVTSAQKNPTAFYLCASSVWGHGYTFGSGTRLTVV.